Listed below are T cell receptor beta chains from one sample, sequenced in a study of long-term antiretroviral therapy in people with HIV. Produced via immunoSEQ multiplex PCR; TCRdb's table is partial and in-frame only. The sample lists 13,000 to 15,000 clones, about 79% occurring once. The sample here was unsorted PBMCs, taken 0.4 years after starting antiretroviral therapy. The receptor source for this set is a man aged 25 to 45 with HIV. The CDR3 runs from the conserved cysteine through the conserved F or W. D genes are given only for firm matches. The size of a clone is reported for some rows only, either as once, few or many, or as a class for expanded clones.

-	-	TRBV25-1	TRBJ1-1	TGTGCCAGCAGTCGGGGGGAAACTGAAGCTTTCTTT	CASSRGETEAFF
-	TRBD2	TRBV19	TRBJ2-3	TGTGCCAGTAGTGGAGGGACTAGCCTCCACACAGATACGCAGTATTTT	CASSGGTSLHTDTQYF
-	-	TRBV5-1	TRBJ2-1	TGCGCCAGCAGCTCGGACGTGTCCTACAATGAGCAGTTCTTC	CASSSDVSYNEQFF
-	-	TRBV27	TRBJ2-7	TGTGCCAGCAGTTTAGCCTCGGCTCACGAGCAGTACTTC	CASSLASAHEQYF
-	-	TRBV7-8	TRBJ2-2	TGTGCCAGCAGCTTAGCCAGGGGGAACACCGGGGAGCTGTTTTTT	CASSLARGNTGELFF
-	-	TRBV4-1	TRBJ2-1	TGCGCCAGCAGCCGAGCCAACGAGCAGTTCTTC	CASSRANEQFF
-	-	TRBV7-3	TRBJ2-2	TGTGCCAGCAGCTTAAACGACAGGACCCTTAAATCCGGGGAGCTGTTTTTT	CASSLNDRTLKSGELFF
-	TRBD1	TRBV7-2	TRBJ1-2	TGTGCCAGCAGCTTAGCAGGGGGGGACAGGGCGACCCCTTACTATGGCTACACCTTC	CASSLAGGDRATPYYGYTF
-	-	TRBV19	TRBJ1-1	TGTGCCAGTAGTATAGTTTCGAACACTGAAGCTTTCTTT	CASSIVSNTEAFF
few	TRBD2	TRBV4-3	TRBJ2-7	TGCGCCAGCAGCCAAGGGACTAGCGGGGGCTACGAGCAGTACTTC	CASSQGTSGGYEQYF
-	-	TRBV27	TRBJ1-2	TGTGCCAGCAGTTTTGGGGGGCGGTATGGCTACACCTTC	CASSFGGRYGYTF
-	-	TRBV5-5	TRBJ1-1	TGTGCCAGCAGCTTGGGTTACAGGGACATGAACACTGAAGCTTTCTTT	CASSLGYRDMNTEAFF
-	-	TRBV28	TRBJ2-7	TGTGCCAGCAGACAGGGACTCTACGAGCAGTACTTC	CASRQGLYEQYF
-	-	TRBV27	TRBJ2-1	TGTGCCAGCAGCCTGGACAAATACAATGAGCAGTTCTTC	CASSLDKYNEQFF
-	TRBD1	TRBV19	TRBJ2-1	TGTGCCAGTAGTCCTCAGACAGGGAGAGCCAATGAGCAGTTCTTC	CASSPQTGRANEQFF
-	-	TRBV27	TRBJ2-5	TGTGCCAGCAGTTTCCAATTCAACCAAGAGACCCAGTACTTC	CASSFQFNQETQYF
-	-	TRBV28	TRBJ1-5	TGTGCCAGCAGTTTTATCCAGGGCAATCAGCCCCAGCATTTT	CASSFIQGNQPQHF
few	TRBD1	TRBV19	TRBJ2-4	TGTGCCAGTCAGAGACAGGGGGCGAAGGGGGTAGCCAAAAACATTCAGTACTTC	CASQRQGAKGVAKNIQYF
-	-	TRBV7-2	TRBJ2-7	TGTGCCAGCAGCTTAGGAGAGTACGAGCAGTACTTC	CASSLGEYEQYF
-	-	TRBV4-3	TRBJ2-4	TGCGCCAGCAGCCAAGATAAACAACTAAACATTCAGTACTTC	CASSQDKQLNIQYF
-	TRBD1	TRBV5-4	TRBJ2-1	TGTGCCAGCAGCGTGGGGACAGCCAACAGGGAGCAGTTCTTC	CASSVGTANREQFF
-	-	TRBV4-3	TRBJ2-3	TGCGCCAGCAGCCAGTTAACCGGACCCCACACAGATACGCAGTATTTT	CASSQLTGPHTDTQYF
-	TRBD2	TRBV4-2	TRBJ2-1	TGTGCCAGCAGCCAAGAAGCCGGGAGGGTGGATGTTGATGAGCAGTTCTTC	CASSQEAGRVDVDEQFF
-	-	TRBV4-1	TRBJ1-1	TGCGCCAGCAGCCAATTCGGATCAAGAGCTTTCTTT	CASSQFGSRAFF
-	-	TRBV6-7	TRBJ2-7	TGTGCCAGCAGCCATCCCCCTTACGAGCAGTACTTC	CASSHPPYEQYF
-	-	TRBV19	TRBJ2-7	TGTGCCAGTAGTATTCCCTCGGGGCACGAGCAGTACTTC	CASSIPSGHEQYF
-	-	TRBV6-4	TRBJ2-2	TGTGCCAGCAGTGGAGGGGGGACCGGGGAGCTGTTTTTT	CASSGGGTGELFF
-	TRBD2	TRBV11-3	TRBJ2-3	TGTGCCAGCAGCTTAGCCATCGGAGCGGGAGGGCCCCCAGATACGCAGTATTTT	CASSLAIGAGGPPDTQYF
-	TRBD2	TRBV2	TRBJ2-7	TGTGCCAGCAGTGAGGGGACTAGCGTTCCCTACGAGCAGTACTTC	CASSEGTSVPYEQYF
-	-	TRBV28	TRBJ1-4	TGTGCCAGCACCCCTCTAGGACAGCTTGCAACTAATGAAAAACTGTTTTTT	CASTPLGQLATNEKLFF
-	TRBD2	TRBV5-1	TRBJ2-1	TGCGCCAGCAGCATTTTATCGGCTAGCGGGAGTAGTTCCTACAATGAGCAGTTCTTC	CASSILSASGSSSYNEQFF
once	TRBD1	TRBV7-9	TRBJ2-3	TGTGCCAGCAGCTCCCCCGGACAGGGTAGAGATACGCAGTATTTT	CASSSPGQGRDTQYF
-	-	TRBV10-1	TRBJ1-2	TGCGCCAGCAGTGAATCAGGGATGTATGGCTACACCTTC	CASSESGMYGYTF
-	-	TRBV28	TRBJ2-4	TGTGCCAGCAGTCAGGACAGCCTCTCCGCCAAAAACATTCAGTACTTC	CASSQDSLSAKNIQYF
-	TRBD1	TRBV30	TRBJ2-3	TGTGCCTGGAGTGACGGGACAGGGACCACAGATACGCAGTATTTT	CAWSDGTGTTDTQYF
-	TRBD1	TRBV25-1	TRBJ2-1	TGTGCCAGCAGTCCTCCTCCCGCGACAGGGAACAATGAGCAGTTCTTC	CASSPPPATGNNEQFF
-	-	TRBV6-1	TRBJ2-7	TGTGCCAGCAGTGGGACCGAGCAGTACTTC	CASSGTEQYF
-	-	TRBV5-8	TRBJ2-6	TGTGCCAGCAGCCCGACACCCACGCTCTCAGGGGCCAACGTCCTGACTTTC	CASSPTPTLSGANVLTF
-	TRBD1	TRBV19	TRBJ2-7	TGTGCCACAGGAGGACAGGGAAGGTGGTCCTACGAGCAGTACTTC	CATGGQGRWSYEQYF
-	-	TRBV4-1	TRBJ1-4	TGCGCCAGCAGCCAAGATAGACGAAGCGTAGGAGAAAAACTGTTTTTT	CASSQDRRSVGEKLFF
-	-	TRBV30	TRBJ2-7	TGTGCCTGGAGTCGGACTCCTCTTACCTACGAGCAGTACTTC	CAWSRTPLTYEQYF
-	-	TRBV7-2	TRBJ1-3	TGTGCCAGCAGCTTAATGGGAACAGCCGGTGACACCATATATTTT	CASSLMGTAGDTIYF
-	TRBD1	TRBV5-1	TRBJ2-1	TGCGCCAGCAGCGGTACAGGGGGCGGTTTTTACAATGAGCAGTTCTTC	CASSGTGGGFYNEQFF
-	-	TRBV5-5	TRBJ2-7	TGTGCCAGCAGCTTCCCCACCGGGCGTCAAAATTCGAGGTACGAGCAGTACTTC	CASSFPTGRQNSRYEQYF
-	-	TRBV4-3	TRBJ1-2	TGCGCCAGCAGCCAAGGCCCCCGAGCCCCGGAAGGCTACACCTTC	CASSQGPRAPEGYTF
-	-	TRBV30	TRBJ2-3	TGTGCCTGGGAGAGCCGTGATTTAGCGGCAAGCACAGATACGCAGTATTTT	CAWESRDLAASTDTQYF
-	-	TRBV6-5	TRBJ2-1	TGTGCCAGCGCGGAGGGCCTCGACAATGAGCAGTTCTTC	CASAEGLDNEQFF
-	TRBD1	TRBV7-6	TRBJ1-2	TGTGCCAGCAGCTTATCCGGGACAGGGGATTACACCTTC	CASSLSGTGDYTF
-	TRBD2	TRBV2	TRBJ2-3	TGTGCCAGCAGTGAGCTGACTAGCGGCATCACAGATACGCAGTATTTT	CASSELTSGITDTQYF
-	TRBD2	TRBV6-5	TRBJ2-7	TGTGCCAGCAGTTACGGGATAGCGGGAACCTACGAGCAGTACTTC	CASSYGIAGTYEQYF
-	-	TRBV4-1	TRBJ1-2	TGCGCCAGCAGCCAAGAAAGGGGGATTAACTATGGCTACACCTTC	CASSQERGINYGYTF
-	-	TRBV28	TRBJ2-1	TGTGCCAGCAGTTTGAACGGATACAATGAGCAGTTCTTC	CASSLNGYNEQFF
once	-	TRBV19	TRBJ2-2	TGTGCCAGTAGTACAGGGGGGACCGGGGAGCTGTTTTTT	CASSTGGTGELFF